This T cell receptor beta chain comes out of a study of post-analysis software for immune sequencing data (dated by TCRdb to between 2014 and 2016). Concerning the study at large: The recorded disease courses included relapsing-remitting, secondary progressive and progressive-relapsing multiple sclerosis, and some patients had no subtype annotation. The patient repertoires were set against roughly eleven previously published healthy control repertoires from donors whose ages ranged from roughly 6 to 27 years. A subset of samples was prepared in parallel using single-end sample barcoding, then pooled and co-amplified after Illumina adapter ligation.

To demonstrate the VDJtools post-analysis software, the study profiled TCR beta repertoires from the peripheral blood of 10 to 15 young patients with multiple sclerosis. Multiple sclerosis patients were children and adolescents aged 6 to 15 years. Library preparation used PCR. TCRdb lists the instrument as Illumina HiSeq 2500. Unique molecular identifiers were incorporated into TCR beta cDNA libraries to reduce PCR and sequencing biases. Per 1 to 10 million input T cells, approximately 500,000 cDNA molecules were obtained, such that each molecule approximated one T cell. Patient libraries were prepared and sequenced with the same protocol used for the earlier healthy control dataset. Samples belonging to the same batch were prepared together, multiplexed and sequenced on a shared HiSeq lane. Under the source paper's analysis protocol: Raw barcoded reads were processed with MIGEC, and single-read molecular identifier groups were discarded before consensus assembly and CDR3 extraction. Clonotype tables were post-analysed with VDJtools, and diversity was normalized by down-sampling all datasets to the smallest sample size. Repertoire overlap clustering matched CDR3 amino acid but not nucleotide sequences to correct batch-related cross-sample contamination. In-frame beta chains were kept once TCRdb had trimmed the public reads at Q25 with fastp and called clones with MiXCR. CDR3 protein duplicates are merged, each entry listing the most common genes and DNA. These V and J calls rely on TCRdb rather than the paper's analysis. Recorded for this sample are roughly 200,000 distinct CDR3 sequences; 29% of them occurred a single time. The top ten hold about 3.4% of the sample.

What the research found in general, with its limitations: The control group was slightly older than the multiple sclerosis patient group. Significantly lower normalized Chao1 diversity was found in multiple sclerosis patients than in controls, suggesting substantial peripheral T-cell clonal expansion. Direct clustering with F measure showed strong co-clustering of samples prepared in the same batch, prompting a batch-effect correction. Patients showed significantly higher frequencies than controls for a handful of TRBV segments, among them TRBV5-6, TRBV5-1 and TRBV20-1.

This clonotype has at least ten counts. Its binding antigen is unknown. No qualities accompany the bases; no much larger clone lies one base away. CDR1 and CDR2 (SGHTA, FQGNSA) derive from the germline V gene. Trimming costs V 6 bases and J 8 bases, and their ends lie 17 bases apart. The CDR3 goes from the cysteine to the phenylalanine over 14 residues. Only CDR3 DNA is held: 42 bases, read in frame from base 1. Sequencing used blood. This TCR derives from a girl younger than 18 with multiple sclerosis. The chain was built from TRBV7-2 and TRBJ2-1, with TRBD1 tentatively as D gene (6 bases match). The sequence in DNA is TGTGCCAGCAGTCGACAGGTGGGGCGCGATGAGCAGTTCTTC. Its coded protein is CASSRQVGRDEQFF.